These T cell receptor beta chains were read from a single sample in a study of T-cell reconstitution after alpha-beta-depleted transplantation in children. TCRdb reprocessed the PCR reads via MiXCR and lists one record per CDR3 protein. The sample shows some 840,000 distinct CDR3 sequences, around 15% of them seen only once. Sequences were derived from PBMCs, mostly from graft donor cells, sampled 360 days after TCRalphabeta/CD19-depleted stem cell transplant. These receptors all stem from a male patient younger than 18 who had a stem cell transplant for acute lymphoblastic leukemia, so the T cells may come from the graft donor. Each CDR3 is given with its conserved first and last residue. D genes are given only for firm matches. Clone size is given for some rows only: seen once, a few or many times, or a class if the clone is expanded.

CDR3aa: CASSRVFKTPLFRTQYF
CDR3nt: TGCGCCAGCAGCCGCGTCTTTAAGACTCCTTTATTTCGTACGCAGTACTTC
v_gene: TRBV5-1
d_gene: -
abundance: -
j_gene: TRBJ2-7

CDR3aa: CASSLIEASGVSYNEQFF
CDR3nt: TGTGCCAGCAGCTTAATTGAAGCTAGCGGGGTCTCCTACAATGAGCAGTTCTTC
v_gene: TRBV7-3
d_gene: TRBD2
abundance: -
j_gene: TRBJ2-1

CDR3aa: CSVEDPQGGYEQYF
CDR3nt: TGCAGCGTTGAAGATCCCCAGGGAGGCTACGAGCAGTACTTC
v_gene: TRBV29-1
d_gene: -
abundance: few
j_gene: TRBJ2-7

CDR3aa: CSVEMIGTSGWQNEQYF
CDR3nt: TGCAGCGTTGAAATGATTGGGACTAGCGGGTGGCAGAACGAGCAGTACTTC
v_gene: TRBV29-1
d_gene: TRBD2
abundance: -
j_gene: TRBJ2-7

CDR3aa: CASSLDASGRVRELFF
CDR3nt: TGTGCCAGCAGCTTAGACGCTAGCGGGAGAGTCCGGGAGCTGTTTTTT
v_gene: TRBV7-9
d_gene: TRBD2
abundance: few
j_gene: TRBJ2-2

CDR3aa: CASSYGTSGLLYEQYF
CDR3nt: TGTGCCAGCAGTTACGGGACTAGCGGGCTCCTTTACGAGCAGTACTTC
v_gene: TRBV6-5
d_gene: TRBD2
abundance: -
j_gene: TRBJ2-7

CDR3aa: CASGRGGNTIYF
CDR3nt: TGTGCCAGCGGCCGAGGAGGAAACACCATATATTTT
v_gene: TRBV3-1
d_gene: -
abundance: -
j_gene: TRBJ1-3

CDR3aa: CSARLRRAGGWADTQYF
CDR3nt: TGCAGTGCTAGACTACGGCGGGCAGGGGGCTGGGCAGATACGCAGTATTTT
v_gene: TRBV20-1
d_gene: TRBD1
abundance: few
j_gene: TRBJ2-3

CDR3aa: CASSRITNQPQHF
CDR3nt: TGTGCCAGCAGCCGGATTACGAATCAGCCCCAGCATTTT
v_gene: TRBV7-8
d_gene: -
abundance: -
j_gene: TRBJ1-5

CDR3aa: CASSLDSANYGYTF
CDR3nt: TGCGCCAGCAGCTTGGACTCAGCTAACTATGGCTACACCTTC
v_gene: TRBV5-1
d_gene: -
abundance: few
j_gene: TRBJ1-2

CDR3aa: CASSLNYNTGELFF
CDR3nt: TGTGCCAGCAGCTTGAACTATAACACCGGGGAGCTGTTTTTT
v_gene: TRBV7-2
d_gene: -
abundance: -
j_gene: TRBJ2-2

CDR3aa: CASRPGGGGRNEQFF
CDR3nt: TGCGCCAGCAGACCGGGGGGGGGAGGTAGGAATGAGCAGTTCTTC
v_gene: TRBV5-1
d_gene: TRBD2
abundance: -
j_gene: TRBJ2-1

CDR3aa: CASSQTSGSYYEQYF
CDR3nt: TGTGCCAGCAGTCAGACTAGCGGGAGTTACTACGAGCAGTACTTC
v_gene: TRBV27
d_gene: TRBD2
abundance: -
j_gene: TRBJ2-7

CDR3aa: CASSLSQGWETQYF
CDR3nt: TGCGCCAGCAGCTTATCCCAGGGCTGGGAGACCCAGTACTTC
v_gene: TRBV5-1
d_gene: -
abundance: few
j_gene: TRBJ2-5

CDR3aa: CASSLIAGGPEETQYF
CDR3nt: TGCGCCAGCAGCTTGATAGCGGGAGGGCCTGAGGAGACCCAGTACTTC
v_gene: TRBV5-1
d_gene: TRBD2
abundance: -
j_gene: TRBJ2-5

CDR3aa: CASSQGKGRNYGYTF
CDR3nt: TGCGCCAGCAGCCAAGGGAAGGGGCGTAACTATGGCTACACCTTC
v_gene: TRBV4-1
d_gene: -
abundance: -
j_gene: TRBJ1-2

CDR3aa: CSAREFGGGTYNEQFF
CDR3nt: TGCAGTGCTAGAGAGTTTGGTGGGGGCACTTACAATGAGCAGTTCTTC
v_gene: TRBV20-1
d_gene: -
abundance: few
j_gene: TRBJ2-1

CDR3aa: CASSLERRDTQYF
CDR3nt: TGTGCCAGCAGTTTAGAACGACGGGATACGCAGTATTTT
v_gene: TRBV12-3/TRBV12-4
d_gene: -
abundance: many
j_gene: TRBJ2-3

CDR3aa: CASQRGHPYEQYF
CDR3nt: TGTGCCAGCCAACGGGGCCATCCCTACGAGCAGTACTTC
v_gene: TRBV11-1
d_gene: -
abundance: -
j_gene: TRBJ2-7

CDR3aa: CSARPGGNQPQHF
CDR3nt: TGCAGTGCTAGGCCAGGGGGAAATCAGCCCCAGCATTTT
v_gene: TRBV20-1
d_gene: TRBD1
abundance: few
j_gene: TRBJ1-5

CDR3aa: CASSLAGPLFYEQYF
CDR3nt: TGCGCCAGCAGCTTGGCCGGGCCCCTCTTCTACGAGCAGTACTTC
v_gene: TRBV5-1
d_gene: -
abundance: -
j_gene: TRBJ2-7

CDR3aa: CASSPTPSTGQETQYF
CDR3nt: TGTGCCAGCAGCCCTACCCCGTCCACCGGCCAAGAGACCCAGTACTTC
v_gene: TRBV4-2
d_gene: -
abundance: -
j_gene: TRBJ2-5

CDR3aa: CASSSLAGANGNEQFF
CDR3nt: TGCGCCAGCAGCTCGCTTGCGGGAGCAAACGGCAATGAGCAGTTCTTC
v_gene: TRBV5-1
d_gene: TRBD2
abundance: few
j_gene: TRBJ2-1

CDR3aa: CASSGSNEQYF
CDR3nt: TGTGCCAGCAGCGGCTCGAATGAGCAGTACTTC
v_gene: TRBV9
d_gene: -
abundance: -
j_gene: TRBJ2-7

CDR3aa: CAWSISGAWGEQFF
CDR3nt: TGTGCCTGGAGTATTAGCGGAGCCTGGGGTGAGCAGTTCTTC
v_gene: TRBV30
d_gene: -
abundance: few
j_gene: TRBJ2-1

CDR3aa: CASSIDSGLAGSEQYF
CDR3nt: TGTGCCAGTAGTATAGACTCGGGACTAGCGGGATCCGAGCAGTACTTC
v_gene: TRBV19
d_gene: TRBD2
abundance: -
j_gene: TRBJ2-7

CDR3aa: CASRNLGYQETQYF
CDR3nt: TGTGCCAGCAGGAATCTGGGGTACCAAGAGACCCAGTACTTC
v_gene: TRBV12-3/TRBV12-4
d_gene: -
abundance: few
j_gene: TRBJ2-5

CDR3aa: CATPDTSAGELFF
CDR3nt: TGTGCCACACCAGACACTAGCGCCGGGGAGCTGTTTTTT
v_gene: TRBV6-4
d_gene: TRBD2
abundance: few
j_gene: TRBJ2-2

CDR3aa: CASSLARDGSYEQYF
CDR3nt: TGTGCCAGCAGCCTCGCCCGGGACGGTTCCTACGAGCAGTACTTC
v_gene: TRBV4-2
d_gene: -
abundance: -
j_gene: TRBJ2-7

CDR3aa: CASRLRPEDTQYF
CDR3nt: TGTGCCAGCAGACTGAGGCCGGAGGATACGCAGTATTTT
v_gene: TRBV12-3/TRBV12-4
d_gene: -
abundance: few
j_gene: TRBJ2-3

CDR3aa: CASSPLATPGNIQYF
CDR3nt: TGTGCCAGCTCACCACTGGCCACCCCAGGAAACATTCAGTACTTC
v_gene: TRBV18
d_gene: -
abundance: few
j_gene: TRBJ2-4

CDR3aa: CATSDTPGGPSYNEQFF
CDR3nt: TGTGCCACCAGTGATACCCCAGGGGGTCCCTCCTACAATGAGCAGTTCTTC
v_gene: TRBV24-1
d_gene: TRBD1
abundance: many
j_gene: TRBJ2-1

CDR3aa: CASSLTVRGYRPDTQYF
CDR3nt: TGTGCCAGCAGCTTAACGGTGCGGGGGTATAGACCAGATACGCAGTATTTT
v_gene: TRBV7-3
d_gene: TRBD2
abundance: -
j_gene: TRBJ2-3

CDR3aa: CASSQRGGQPQHF
CDR3nt: TGTGCCAGCAGCCAAAGGGGGGGTCAGCCCCAGCATTTT
v_gene: TRBV3-1
d_gene: -
abundance: -
j_gene: TRBJ1-5

CDR3aa: CASSDPGRNHYEQYF
CDR3nt: TGTGCCAGCAGTGATCCGGGACGGAACCACTACGAGCAGTACTTC
v_gene: TRBV2
d_gene: -
abundance: few
j_gene: TRBJ2-7

CDR3aa: CASSQDFGRSRGEQFF
CDR3nt: TGTGCCAGCAGCCAAGATTTTGGCAGATCCCGCGGGGAGCAGTTCTTC
v_gene: TRBV14
d_gene: -
abundance: -
j_gene: TRBJ2-1

CDR3aa: CASSSFRDEQYF
CDR3nt: TGTGCCAGCAGTTCCTTTAGGGATGAGCAGTACTTC
v_gene: TRBV6-2/TRBV6-3
d_gene: -
abundance: few
j_gene: TRBJ2-7

CDR3aa: CASSLAGHPSYEQYF
CDR3nt: TGTGCCAGCAGCTTAGCGGGACACCCTTCCTACGAGCAGTACTTC
v_gene: TRBV7-9
d_gene: -
abundance: -
j_gene: TRBJ2-7

CDR3aa: CASSLQGRGDTQYF
CDR3nt: TGTGCCAGCAGCTTGCAGGGGCGGGGAGATACGCAGTATTTT
v_gene: TRBV7-9
d_gene: -
abundance: few
j_gene: TRBJ2-3

CDR3aa: CASSLIQGNQPQHF
CDR3nt: TGTGCCAGCAGCCTCATCCAGGGGAATCAGCCCCAGCATTTT
v_gene: TRBV16
d_gene: -
abundance: -
j_gene: TRBJ1-5

CDR3aa: CASSQDGQGWTEAFF
CDR3nt: TGCGCCAGCAGCCAAGATGGGCAGGGTTGGACTGAAGCTTTCTTT
v_gene: TRBV4-1
d_gene: -
abundance: -
j_gene: TRBJ1-1

CDR3aa: CASSQTRVGEQFF
CDR3nt: TGTGCCAGCAGCCAAACTAGGGTTGGTGAGCAGTTCTTC
v_gene: TRBV27
d_gene: -
abundance: few
j_gene: TRBJ2-1

CDR3aa: CASSQAPGLANTDTQYF
CDR3nt: TGCGCCAGCAGCCAAGCCCCGGGACTAGCAAACACAGATACGCAGTATTTT
v_gene: TRBV4-1
d_gene: TRBD2
abundance: few
j_gene: TRBJ2-3

CDR3aa: CAIRSDRGRLGDTQYF
CDR3nt: TGTGCCATCAGGAGTGACAGGGGGCGTCTAGGAGATACGCAGTATTTT
v_gene: TRBV10-3
d_gene: TRBD1
abundance: few
j_gene: TRBJ2-3

CDR3aa: CASSLGLARSYNEQFF
CDR3nt: TGTGCCAGCAGCTTAGGACTAGCGCGATCCTACAATGAGCAGTTCTTC
v_gene: TRBV7-8
d_gene: TRBD2
abundance: many
j_gene: TRBJ2-1

CDR3aa: CASTPGNGGYGYTF
CDR3nt: TGTGCCAGCACTCCCGGGAATGGAGGCTATGGCTACACCTTC
v_gene: TRBV6-1
d_gene: -
abundance: -
j_gene: TRBJ1-2

CDR3aa: CATSVPGWNTGELFF
CDR3nt: TGTGCCACCTCCGTCCCAGGGTGGAACACCGGGGAGCTGTTTTTT
v_gene: TRBV15
d_gene: -
abundance: -
j_gene: TRBJ2-2

CDR3aa: CASSLSFPTGELFF
CDR3nt: TGTGCCAGCAGTTTATCGTTTCCCACCGGGGAGCTGTTTTTT
v_gene: TRBV27
d_gene: -
abundance: -
j_gene: TRBJ2-2